This entry is about one T cell receptor beta chain. The data originate from a study of T cells in Graves' hyperthyroidism and ophthalmopathy. CDR1 is SQVTM, CDR2 ANQGSEA, per germline. The CDR3 consists of 13 residues. With 6 bases clipped from V and 2 bases from J, the junction kept 5 bases outside the gene matches. From RNA transcripts, TCR beta CDR3 regions were amplified. The study used the HTBI primer set for a first-round RT-PCR of the TCR CDR3. TCRdb re-analysed the multiplex PCR reads in MiXCR, keeping a single row per CDR3 protein. The sample includes some 510,000 distinct CDR3 sequences, around 45% of them seen just once.

V and J are TRBV29-1 and TRBJ2-7; 9 bases fit TRBD1. The material sequenced was peripheral blood or thyroid tissue (not recorded which). This sequence originates from a woman under 30 with Graves' hyperthyroidism. The CDR3 region is CSVMRQGAYEQYF. The CDR3 DNA sequence: TGCAGCGTCATGAGACAGGGGGCCTACGAGCAGTACTTC.